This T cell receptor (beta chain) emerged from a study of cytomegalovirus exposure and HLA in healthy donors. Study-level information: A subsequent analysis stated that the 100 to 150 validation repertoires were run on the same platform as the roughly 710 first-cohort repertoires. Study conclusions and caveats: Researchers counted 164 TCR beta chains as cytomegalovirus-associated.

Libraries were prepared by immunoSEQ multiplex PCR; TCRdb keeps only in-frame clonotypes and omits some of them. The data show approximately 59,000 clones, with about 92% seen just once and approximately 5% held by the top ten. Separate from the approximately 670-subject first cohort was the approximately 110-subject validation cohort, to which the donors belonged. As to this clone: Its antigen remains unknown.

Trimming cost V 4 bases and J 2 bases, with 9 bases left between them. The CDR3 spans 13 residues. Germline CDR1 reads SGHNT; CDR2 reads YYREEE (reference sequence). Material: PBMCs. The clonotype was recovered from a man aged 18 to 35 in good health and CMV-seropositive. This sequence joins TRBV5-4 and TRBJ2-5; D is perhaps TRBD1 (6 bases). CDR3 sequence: CASSPTGQETQYF. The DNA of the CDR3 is TGTGCCAGCAGCCCGACAGGACAAGAGACCCAGTACTTC.